This T cell receptor beta chain emerged from a study of blood T cell repertoires in COVID-19. The cohort comprised adults aged about 18 to 90 years residing in under 30 US areas. The study assigned cohorts using participant-reported clinical history. The germline V and J ends were trimmed by 4 bases and 7 bases, with 8 bases remaining between them. From germline, CDR1 is MNHEY and CDR2 SVGEGT. The CDR3 has 13 amino acids. Sequenced by immunoSEQ multiplex PCR; TCRdb stores in-frame clones only, minus some. The sample shows 150,000 to 200,000 clones, more than 75% of them seen only once. The chain employs TRBV6-2 or TRBV6-3 and TRBJ1-6; D unresolved. This receptor was taken from a woman between 50 and 59 years old who had recovered from COVID-19. Sequencing was carried out using PBMCs or T cells enriched from blood (not recorded which). The CDR3 region is CASSFLLNSPLHF. CDR3 sequence (DNA): TGTGCCAGCAGTTTCCTTCTAAATTCACCCCTCCACTTT.